These 20 T cell receptor beta chains share one sample of origin, sequenced in a study of OX40 agonist ivuxolimab in advanced cancers. The protocol was immunoSEQ multiplex PCR, while the TCRdb copy is restricted to in-frame clones and leaves out a portion. The sample lists around 83,000 clones, 65% to 85% occurring once. The sample was CD4+ or CD8+ T cells sorted from blood, taken in a trial of the OX40 agonist ivuxolimab. These receptors all stem from an adult with an advanced solid tumor such as melanoma, head and neck, liver or kidney cancer.

V is TRBV21-1 and J is TRBJ1-2; TRBD1 is taken as the D call from the table, unchecked against the DNA. TRBV21-1 constitutes a pseudogene. The CDR3 loop spans 16 amino acids. CDR3 sequence (DNA): TGTGCCAGCAGCAAAGGAGGGCAGGGGGCGCCCCATGGCTACACCTTC. It codes for CASSKGGQGAPHGYTF.

V gene TRBV5-1 combines with J gene TRBJ1-2; D ambiguous. V lost 1 base to trimming and J lost 6 bases, with 13 bases between them. CDR1 and CDR2 (germline): SGHRS, YFSETQ. CDR3 length: 14 amino acids. The CDR3 sequence is CASSLYGLGNGYTF. CDR3 DNA sequence: TGCGCCAGCAGCTTGTACGGATTGGGTAATGGCTACACCTTC.

The chain couples TRBV30 to TRBJ1-1, with D uncertain. This CDR3 region has 12 residues. The ends were cut back, 2 bases at V and 0 bases at J, with 4 bases in the middle. The germline gives CDR1 GTSNPN, CDR2 SVGIG (reference sequence). CDR3 nucleotides: TGTGCCTGGAGTACAATGAACACTGAAGCTTTCTTT. This sequence encodes CAWSTMNTEAFF.

This clone was seen a few times. The chain links TRBV9 to TRBJ2-1, with 7 bases that match TRBD2. The CDR3 consists of 15 residues. V dropped 4 bases and J dropped 7; count of bases not matched to a gene: 11. The germline gives CDR1 SGDLS, CDR2 YYNGEE. CDR3 region: CASSFGRESQNEQFF. The CDR3 nucleotides are TGTGCCAGCAGCTTCGGGCGGGAGTCCCAAAATGAGCAGTTCTTC.

This clone was seen only once. V usage is TRBV6-6 and J usage is TRBJ1-2; 10 bases are a match to TRBD1. This CDR3 is built from 13 residues. V lost 5 bases to trimming and J lost 6 bases; unmatched junction nucleotides: 3. Per germline, CDR1 MNHNY and CDR2 SVGAGI (reference sequence). The CDR3 spells CASSRTGGHGYTF. The CDR3 nucleotides are TGTGCCAGCAGTCGGACAGGGGGTCATGGCTACACCTTC.

The CDR3 spells CSALNYGYTF. The CDR3 DNA is TGCAGTGCCTTAAACTATGGCTACACCTTC. The chain carries TRBV20-1 and TRBJ1-2, with D unclear. The CDR3 spans 10 residues. CDR1 is DFQATT, CDR2 SNEGSKA, per germline (reference sequence). Trimming shortened V by 6 bases and J by 2 bases, and 4 bases separated the two germline ends.

J is TRBJ2-2 and V is TRBV19; D remains unclear. Germline CDR1 and CDR2: LNHDA and SQIVND (reference sequence). V lost 3 bases, J lost 9 bases, and 11 bases lay in between. There are 13 residues in the CDR3. The CDR3 sequence is CASSISPVRELFF. The CDR3, as DNA: TGTGCCAGTAGTATTAGCCCGGTTCGGGAGCTGTTTTTT.

V and J are TRBV5-1 and TRBJ2-3, with D hard to call. Germline CDR1 SGHRS, CDR2 YFSETQ. Trimming took 0 bases from V and 0 from J, leaving 11 bases between them. The CDR3 sequence is 16 residues long. CDR3 amino acids: CASSLVLGISTDTQYF. DNA of the CDR3: TGCGCCAGCAGCTTGGTACTGGGGATTAGCACAGATACGCAGTATTTT.

This clone has just a few counts. The V gene is TRBV2, the J gene TRBJ1-2; no clear D. CDR1 is SNHLY, CDR2 FYNNEI, per germline. V lost 6 bases and J lost 8, with 10 bases in between. The CDR3 is made up of 11 amino acids. The CDR3 sequence: CASRGGGGYTF. In DNA form, the CDR3 reads TGTGCCAGCAGGGGCGGTGGGGGCTACACCTTC.

The V gene is TRBV10-3, the J gene TRBJ2-2, with 11 positions matching TRBD1. The CDR3 consists of 14 residues. The germline V gene has CDR1 ENHRY and CDR2 SYGVKD. Trimming at V came to 7 bases and at J to 6 bases, leaving 4 bases not matched to a gene. DNA for the CDR3: TGTGCCATCACCGGGGACAGGGGGGCCGGGGAGCTGTTTTTT. Its translation is CAITGDRGAGELFF.

J is TRBJ1-2 and V is TRBV21-1; TRBD1 was called by the table and not checked on the DNA. TRBV21-1 is classified as a pseudogene. The CDR3 is made up of 16 amino acids. The CDR3 nucleotides read TGTGCCAGCAGCCCTCTCCGCCCGGGACAGGTGGATGGCTACACCTTC. It yields the protein CASSPLRPGQVDGYTF.

The V and J genes are TRBV7-9 and TRBJ1-5; perhaps TRBD1 as D (6 bases). This CDR3 contains 14 residues. Trimming removed 5 bases from V and 3 bases from J, with 11 bases in between. Germline loops: CDR1 SEHNR, CDR2 FQNEAQ (reference sequence). CDR3 in amino acids: CASSPTGHNQPQHF. CDR3 bases: TGTGCCAGCAGCCCTACAGGGCACAATCAGCCCCAGCATTTT.

The chain has TRBV7-9 and TRBJ2-5; TRBD1 might be the D (6 bases). The CDR3 length is 14 residues. Per the germline V gene, CDR1 is SEHNR and CDR2 is FQNEAQ (reference sequence). The V end lost 6 bases, the J end lost 5 bases, and 16 bases lay between the germline ends. CDR3 in DNA: TGTGCCAGCAGACCATATACAGGGAAGGAGACCCAGTACTTC. This sequence encodes CASRPYTGKETQYF.

The chain uses TRBV18 and TRBJ2-1; no clear D gene. Germline loops: CDR1 KGHSH, CDR2 LQKENI. CDR3 size: 13 residues. V lost 5 bases, J lost 2 bases, and 7 bases lay in between. The CDR3 region has the DNA TGTGCCAGCTCAAGACTGCCCTACAATGAGCAGTTCTTC. Its translation is CASSRLPYNEQFF.

This clone occurred a few times. The rearrangement uses TRBV15 and TRBJ1-5; TRBD1 is a possible D gene (5 bases). Deletions cut 1 base from V and 7 bases from J, with 17 bases between. CDR3 length equals 16 residues. CDR1 LNHNV and CDR2 YYDKDF come from the germline V gene (reference sequence). The CDR3, as DNA: TGTGCCACCAGCAGAGGAGGGGATAGGCGGACCCAGCCCCAGCATTTT. Its protein is CATSRGGDRRTQPQHF.

The rearrangement joins TRBV11-3 to TRBJ1-4, with D hard to call. Trimming shortened V by 4 bases and J by 4 bases, and 4 bases separated the two germline ends. Germline CDR1 is SGHNT and CDR2 is YENEEA. The CDR3 has 12 amino acids. CDR3 in amino acids: CASSSRNEKLFF. In DNA, the CDR3 is TGTGCCAGCAGCTCCCGTAATGAAAAACTGTTTTTT. The variable domain in full, completed from reference TRBV11-3 and TRBJ1-4, reads EAGVVQSPRYKIIEKKQPVAFWCNPISGHNTLYWYLQNLGQGPELLIRYENEEAVDDSQLPKDRFSAERLKGVDSTLKIQPAELGDSAVYLCASSSRNEKLFFGSGTQLSVL.

The rearrangement uses TRBV27 and TRBJ2-1, with 10 bases aligning to TRBD2. V lost 3 bases to trimming and J lost 6 bases; unmatched junction nucleotides: 2. Germline-derived CDR1 and CDR2 are MNHEY and SMNVEV (reference sequence). This CDR3 spans 14 amino acids. CDR3 loop: CASSFRTSGNEQFF. For the CDR3, the DNA is TGTGCCAGCAGTTTCCGGACTAGCGGCAATGAGCAGTTCTTC.

This chain uses TRBV19 with TRBJ2-1; 15 bases fit TRBD2. Germline V CDR1 and CDR2: LNHDA, SQIVND (reference sequence). V dropped 1 base and J dropped 9; count of bases not matched to a gene: 1. The CDR3 covers 15 residues. For the CDR3, the DNA is TGTGCCAGTAGTATAGGGACTAGCGGGAGGGGTGAGCAGTTCTTC. This sequence encodes CASSIGTSGRGEQFF.

The chain combines TRBV7-6 with TRBJ1-4; 9 positions agree with TRBD1. The CDR3 is made up of 15 amino acids. Germline assignment: CDR1 SGHVS and CDR2 FNYEAQ. The J segment lost 5 bases and the V segment lost 5 bases, leaving 6 bases of the junction unmatched. The CDR3 here is CASSGGTGTNEKLFF. The CDR3 DNA sequence: TGTGCCAGCAGCGGCGGGACAGGGACGAATGAAAAACTGTTTTTT.

This clone was counted once. V gene TRBV30 combines with J gene TRBJ1-3; D ambiguous. The V end lost 0 bases, the J end lost 0 bases, and 12 bases lay between the germline ends. The CDR3 totals 16 residues. Germline V lookup: CDR1 GTSNPN, CDR2 SVGIG (reference sequence). This CDR3 reads CAWSVPGPHSGNTIYF. DNA of the CDR3: TGTGCCTGGAGTGTACCCGGTCCGCACTCTGGAAACACCATATATTTT.